There are a few counts of the clone carrying this TCR beta chain. The sample comes from a study of blood T cell repertoires in COVID-19. Study context: The cDNA or gDNA used as material had been derived from T cells, B-cell-depleted T cells, or PBMCs.

Germline CDR1 and CDR2: MDHEN and SYDVKM. This CDR3 has 12 residues. Trimming stripped 5 bases from V and 5 bases from J, with 10 bases between. Authors' processing steps: Reference gene primer amplification gave nucleated cell count estimates. The method was immunoSEQ multiplex PCR; TCRdb's version includes in-frame clones alone and lacks a portion of them. The DNA gave D and trimming, while V, J and clone size come from that table. The sample records over 100,000 clones, 75% to 90% being singletons. This clonotype was obtained from a woman aged 55-75 years with acute or convalescent COVID-19. The specimen was peripheral blood. This rearrangement joins TRBV28 to TRBJ2-7; D gene unclear. CDR3 nucleotides: TGTGCCAGCAGTCCCCCCTTCCACGAGCAGTACTTC. It encodes CASSPPFHEQYF.